The source of this TCR beta chain is a study of cytomegalovirus exposure and HLA in healthy donors. Points from the study as a whole: Most CMV-associated TCR beta chains appeared HLA-restricted in a later analysis. Highly shared sequence variants in one cluster were likely a sequencing artifact. DRB1 showed the most TCR associations and HLA-C the fewest in a later analysis, as rates varied by HLA locus. Later work associated roughly 17,000 TCR beta sequences with HLA alleles at 0.05 false discovery rate.

The V and J ends lost 1 base and 7 bases respectively, with 11 bases between them. This CDR3 spans 13 amino acids. CDR1 SGHDT and CDR2 YYEEEE come from the germline V gene. PCR was performed using 60 Vbeta and 13 Jbeta primers. Profiling relied on immunoSEQ multiplex PCR, and the TCRdb table lists in-frame clones only, not all of them. The table lists 200,000 to 250,000 clones, more than 65% of them singletons. In the case of this clone: Its specificity is not known.

The origin of this receptor is a man aged 18 to 29 in good health and CMV-seronegative. The sequenced sample consisted of PBMCs. The V and J genes are TRBV5-6 and TRBJ1-2; perhaps TRBD1 as D (6 bases). Written as DNA, the CDR3 is TGTGCCAGCAGCTTGACGCAGGGGTTTGGCTACACCTTC. Translated: CASSLTQGFGYTF.